This T cell receptor beta chain was captured in a study of blood T cell repertoires in COVID-19. In the study overall: There were acute and convalescent COVID-19 samples, and they came from the United States, Italy and Spain. PBMCs, B-cell-depleted T cells, or T cells provided the cDNA or gDNA that made up the material.

J was trimmed by 4 bases and V by 0 bases; bases with no gene match: 8. The CDR3 runs to 16 residues. Per germline, CDR1 SGDLS and CDR2 YYNGEE. As originally analysed: Amplification from reference gene primers served as the basis for estimated nucleated cell counts. Measured with immunoSEQ multiplex PCR; TCRdb has only the in-frame clones, and not every one. The V and J calls and clone size come from that table; D and trimming were worked out from the DNA. This table has some 94,000 clones, 65% to 85% appearing once. This clone was seen more than once but under ten times. The clonotype was recovered from a man between 65 and 85 years old with active or convalescent COVID-19. Sequencing was performed on peripheral blood. V usage is TRBV9 and J usage is TRBJ1-2; 8 nucleotides align to TRBD1. The CDR3 DNA reads TGTGCCAGCAGCGTAGAGGCAGGGGGCGGTAGCTATGGCTACACCTTC. Its protein is CASSVEAGGGSYGYTF. The complete variable domain, with remaining parts taken from reference TRBV9 and TRBJ1-2, reads DSGVTQTPKHLITATGQRVTLRCSPRSGDLSVYWYQQSLDQGLQFLIQYYNGEERAKGNILERFSAQQFPDLHSELNLSSLELGDSALYFCASSVEAGGGSYGYTFGSGTRLTVV.